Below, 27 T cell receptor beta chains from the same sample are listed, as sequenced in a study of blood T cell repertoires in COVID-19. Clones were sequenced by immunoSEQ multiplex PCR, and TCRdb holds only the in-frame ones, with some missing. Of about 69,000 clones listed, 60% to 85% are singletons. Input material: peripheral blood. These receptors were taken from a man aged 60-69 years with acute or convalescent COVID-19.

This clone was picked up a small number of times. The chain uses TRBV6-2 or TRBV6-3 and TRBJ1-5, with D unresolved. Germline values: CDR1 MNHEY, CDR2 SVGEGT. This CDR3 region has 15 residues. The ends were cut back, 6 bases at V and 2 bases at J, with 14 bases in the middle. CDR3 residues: CASSDREERNQPQHF. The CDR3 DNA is TGTGCCAGCAGCGACCGGGAGGAACGCAATCAGCCCCAGCATTTT.

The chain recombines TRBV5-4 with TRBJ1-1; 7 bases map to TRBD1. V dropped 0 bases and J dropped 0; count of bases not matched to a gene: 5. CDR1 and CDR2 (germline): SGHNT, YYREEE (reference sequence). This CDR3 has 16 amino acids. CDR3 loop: CASSLGNRGMNTEAFF. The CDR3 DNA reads TGTGCCAGCAGCTTGGGTAACAGGGGTATGAACACTGAAGCTTTCTTT.

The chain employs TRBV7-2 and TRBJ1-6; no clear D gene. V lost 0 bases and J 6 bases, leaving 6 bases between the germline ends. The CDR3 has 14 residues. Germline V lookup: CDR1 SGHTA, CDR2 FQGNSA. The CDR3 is CASSLALSNSPLHF. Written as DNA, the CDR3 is TGTGCCAGCAGCTTAGCCCTGTCTAATTCACCCCTCCACTTT.

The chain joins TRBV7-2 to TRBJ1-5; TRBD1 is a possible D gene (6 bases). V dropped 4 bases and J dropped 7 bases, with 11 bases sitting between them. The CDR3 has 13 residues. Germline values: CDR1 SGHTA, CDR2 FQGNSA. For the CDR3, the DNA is TGTGCCAGCAGCTCGGACAGCCAGCAGCCCCAGCATTTT. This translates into CASSSDSQQPQHF.

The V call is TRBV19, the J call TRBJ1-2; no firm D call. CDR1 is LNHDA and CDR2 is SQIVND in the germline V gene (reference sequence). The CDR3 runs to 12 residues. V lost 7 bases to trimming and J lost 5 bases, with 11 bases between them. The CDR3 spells CASTRPGYGYTF. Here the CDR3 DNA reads TGTGCCAGTACCCGACCGGGGTATGGCTACACCTTC.

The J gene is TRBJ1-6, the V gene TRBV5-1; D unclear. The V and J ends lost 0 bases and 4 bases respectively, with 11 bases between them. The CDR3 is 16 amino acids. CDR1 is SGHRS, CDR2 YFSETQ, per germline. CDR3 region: CASSLEAGVYNSPLHF. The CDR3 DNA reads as TGCGCCAGCAGCTTGGAGGCAGGTGTTTATAATTCACCCCTCCACTTT.

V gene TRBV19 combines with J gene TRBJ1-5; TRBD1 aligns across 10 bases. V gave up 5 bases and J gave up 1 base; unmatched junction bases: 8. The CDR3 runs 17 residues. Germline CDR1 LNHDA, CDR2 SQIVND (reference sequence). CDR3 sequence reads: CASSPGQGVGSNQPQHF. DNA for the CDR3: TGTGCCAGTAGTCCTGGACAGGGGGTGGGAAGCAATCAGCCCCAGCATTTT.

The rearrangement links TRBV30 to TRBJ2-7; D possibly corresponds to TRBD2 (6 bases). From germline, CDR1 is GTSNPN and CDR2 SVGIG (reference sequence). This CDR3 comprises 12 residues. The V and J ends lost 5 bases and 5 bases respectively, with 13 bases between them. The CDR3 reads CAWGGVGNEQYF. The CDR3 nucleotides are TGTGCCTGGGGCGGGGTGGGAAACGAGCAGTACTTC.

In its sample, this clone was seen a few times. The CDR3 is CASSSSGGANTGELFF. The CDR3 DNA reads TGTGCCAGCAGCTCCAGCGGGGGGGCAAACACCGGGGAGCTGTTTTTT. This sequence joins TRBV7-9 and TRBJ2-2, with 10 bases matching TRBD2. The CDR3 has 16 amino acids. The germline V gene encodes CDR1 SEHNR and CDR2 FQNEAQ (reference sequence). V was pared by 4 bases and J by 2 bases, with 4 bases of the junction left unmatched.

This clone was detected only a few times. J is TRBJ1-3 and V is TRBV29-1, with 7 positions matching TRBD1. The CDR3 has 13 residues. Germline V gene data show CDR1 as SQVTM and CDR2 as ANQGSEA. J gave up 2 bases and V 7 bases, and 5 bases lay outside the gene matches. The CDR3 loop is CSAITGAGNTIYF. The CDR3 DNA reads TGCAGCGCGATAACAGGGGCTGGAAACACCATATATTTT.

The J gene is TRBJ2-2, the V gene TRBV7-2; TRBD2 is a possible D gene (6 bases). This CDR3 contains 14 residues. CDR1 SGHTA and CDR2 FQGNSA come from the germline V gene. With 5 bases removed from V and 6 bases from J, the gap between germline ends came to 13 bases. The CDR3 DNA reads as TGTGCCAGCAGCACGGGACTTTCCTCCGGGGAGCTGTTTTTT. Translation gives CASSTGLSSGELFF.

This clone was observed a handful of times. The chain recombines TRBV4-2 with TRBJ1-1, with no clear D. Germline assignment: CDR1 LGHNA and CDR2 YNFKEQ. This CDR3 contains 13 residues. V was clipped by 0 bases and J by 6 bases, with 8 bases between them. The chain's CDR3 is CASSQENRAEAFF. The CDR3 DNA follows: TGTGCCAGCAGCCAAGAAAATAGAGCTGAAGCTTTCTTT.

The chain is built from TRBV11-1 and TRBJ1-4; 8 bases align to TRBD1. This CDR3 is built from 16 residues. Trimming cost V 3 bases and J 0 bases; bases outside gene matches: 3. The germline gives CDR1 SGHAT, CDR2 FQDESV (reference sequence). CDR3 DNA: TGTGCCAGCAGCTTCACAGGGGGTGCAACTAATGAAAAACTGTTTTTT. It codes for CASSFTGGATNEKLFF.

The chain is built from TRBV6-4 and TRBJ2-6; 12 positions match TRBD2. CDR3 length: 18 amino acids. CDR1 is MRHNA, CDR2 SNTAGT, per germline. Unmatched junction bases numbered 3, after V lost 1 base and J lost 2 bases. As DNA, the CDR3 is TGTGCCAGCAGTGACTTCCTAGCGGGGGGGCCTGGGGCCAACGTCCTGACTTTC. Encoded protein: CASSDFLAGGPGANVLTF.

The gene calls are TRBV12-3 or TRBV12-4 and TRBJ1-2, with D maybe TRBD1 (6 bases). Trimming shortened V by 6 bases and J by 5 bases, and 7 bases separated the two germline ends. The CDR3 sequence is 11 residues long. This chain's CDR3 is CASRRGYGYTF. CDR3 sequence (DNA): TGTGCCAGCAGGAGGGGGTATGGCTACACCTTC.

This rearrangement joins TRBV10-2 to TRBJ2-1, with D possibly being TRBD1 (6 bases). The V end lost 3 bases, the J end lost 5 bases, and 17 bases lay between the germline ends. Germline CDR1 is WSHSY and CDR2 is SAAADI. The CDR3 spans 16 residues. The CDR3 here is CASSDAGGGMHNEQFF. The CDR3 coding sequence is TGCGCCAGCAGTGACGCTGGTGGGGGCATGCACAATGAGCAGTTCTTC.

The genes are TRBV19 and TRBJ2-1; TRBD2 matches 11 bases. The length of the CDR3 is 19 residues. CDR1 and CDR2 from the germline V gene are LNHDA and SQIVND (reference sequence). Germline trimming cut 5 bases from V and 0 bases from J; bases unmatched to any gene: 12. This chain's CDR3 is CASSVAGGTNLGSYNEQFF. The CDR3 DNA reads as TGTGCCAGTAGTGTAGCGGGGGGGACTAACCTTGGCTCCTACAATGAGCAGTTCTTC.

CDR3 in amino acids: CASKTGGTYGYTF. CDR3 sequence (DNA): TGTGCCAGTAAAACAGGGGGGACCTATGGCTACACCTTC. The rearrangement joins TRBV19 to TRBJ1-2, with 8 bases that match TRBD1. The V segment lost 7 bases and the J segment 4 bases; nucleotides outside the gene matches: 5. Per the germline V gene, CDR1 is LNHDA and CDR2 is SQIVND (reference sequence). CDR3 length: 13 residues.

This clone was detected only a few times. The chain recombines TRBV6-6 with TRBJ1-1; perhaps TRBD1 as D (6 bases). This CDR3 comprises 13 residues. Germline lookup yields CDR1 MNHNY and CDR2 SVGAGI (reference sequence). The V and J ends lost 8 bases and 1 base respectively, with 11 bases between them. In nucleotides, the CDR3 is TGTGCCAGCGGCGGACAGCAGAACACTGAAGCTTTCTTT. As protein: CASGGQQNTEAFF.

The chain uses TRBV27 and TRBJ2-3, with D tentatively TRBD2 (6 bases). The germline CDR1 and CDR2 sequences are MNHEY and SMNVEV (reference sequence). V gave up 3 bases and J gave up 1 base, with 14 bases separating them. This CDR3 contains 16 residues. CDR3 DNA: TGTGCCAGCAGTTTTTACGGGCGGGGTGGCACAGATACGCAGTATTTT. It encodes CASSFYGRGGTDTQYF.

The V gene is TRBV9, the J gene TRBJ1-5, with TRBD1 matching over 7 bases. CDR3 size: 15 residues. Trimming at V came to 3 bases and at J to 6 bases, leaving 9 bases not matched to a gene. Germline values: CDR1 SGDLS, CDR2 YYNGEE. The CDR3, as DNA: TGTGCCAGCAGCGAGGGGGACAGAGGGGGTCAGCCCCAGCATTTT. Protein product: CASSEGDRGGQPQHF.

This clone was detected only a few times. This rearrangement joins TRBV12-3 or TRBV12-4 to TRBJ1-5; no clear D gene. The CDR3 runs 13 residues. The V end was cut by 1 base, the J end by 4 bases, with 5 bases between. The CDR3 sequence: CASSLDPNQPQHF. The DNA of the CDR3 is TGTGCCAGCAGTTTAGATCCTAATCAGCCCCAGCATTTT.

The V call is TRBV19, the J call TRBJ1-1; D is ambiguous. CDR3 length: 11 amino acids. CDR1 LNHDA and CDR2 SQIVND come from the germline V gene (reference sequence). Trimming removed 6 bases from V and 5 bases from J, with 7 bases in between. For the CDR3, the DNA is TGTGCCAGTAGACATCGTACTGAAGCTTTCTTT. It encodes CASRHRTEAFF.

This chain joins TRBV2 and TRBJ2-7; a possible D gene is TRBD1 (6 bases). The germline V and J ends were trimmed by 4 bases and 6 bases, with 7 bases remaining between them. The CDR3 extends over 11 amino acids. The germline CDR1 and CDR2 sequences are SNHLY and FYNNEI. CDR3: CASSGRGEQYF. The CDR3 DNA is TGTGCCAGCAGTGGCAGGGGCGAGCAGTACTTC. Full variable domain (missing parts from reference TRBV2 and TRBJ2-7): EPEVTQTPSHQVTQMGQEVILRCVPISNHLYFYWYRQILGQKVEFLVSFYNNEISEKSEIFDDQFSVERPDGSNFTLKIRSTKLEDSAMYFCASSGRGEQYFGPGTRLTVT.

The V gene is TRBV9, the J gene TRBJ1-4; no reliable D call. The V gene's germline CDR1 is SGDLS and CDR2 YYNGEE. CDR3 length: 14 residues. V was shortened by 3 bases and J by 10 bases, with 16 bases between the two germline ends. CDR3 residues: CASSGPVGGGKLFF. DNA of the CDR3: TGTGCCAGCAGCGGTCCGGTGGGAGGAGGAAAACTGTTTTTT.

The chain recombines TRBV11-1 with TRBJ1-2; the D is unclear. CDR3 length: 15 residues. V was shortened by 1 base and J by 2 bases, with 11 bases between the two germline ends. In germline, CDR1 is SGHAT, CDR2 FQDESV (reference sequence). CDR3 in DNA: TGTGCCAGCAGCTTAGGAGGCGGACTGAACTATGGCTACACCTTC. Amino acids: CASSLGGGLNYGYTF.

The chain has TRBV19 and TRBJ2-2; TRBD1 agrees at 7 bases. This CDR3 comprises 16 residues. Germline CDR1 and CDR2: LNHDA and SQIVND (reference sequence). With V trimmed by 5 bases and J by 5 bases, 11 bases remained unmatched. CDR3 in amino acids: CASSAPAGGRTGELFF. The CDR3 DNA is TGTGCCAGTAGTGCCCCGGCAGGGGGTAGGACCGGGGAGCTGTTTTTT.